Listed below are T cell receptor beta chains from one sample, sequenced in a study of regulatory T cells in long-lasting Graves disease. In TCRdb, the multiplex PCR reads were re-called with MiXCR into one record per CDR3 protein. Here the sample spans about 420,000 distinct CDR3 sequences, less than 20% being singletons. In addition, the sample was reused for a study of T cells in Graves' hyperthyroidism and ophthalmopathy.

The sample in question was peripheral blood mononuclear cells (PBMCs), obtained at new diagnosis, from a patient treated with antithyroid drugs. The receptor set was obtained from a woman aged 18 to 35 with Graves disease. The CDR3 runs from the conserved cysteine through the conserved F or W. The D gene is left open where the match is weak. Size is stated for part of the rows, as once, few or many counts, or as a class when the clone is expanded.

j_call,v_call,clone_size,d_call,cdr3_nt,cdr3_aa
TRBJ2-7,TRBV19,NA,NA,TGTGCCAGTTCTCGATCTCACAGGTTCCGCGAGCAGTACTTC,CASSRSHRFREQYF
TRBJ1-1,TRBV10-1,many,NA,TGCGCCAGCAGTGATAAGGGGTTGAACACTGAAGCTTTCTTT,CASSDKGLNTEAFF
TRBJ2-7,TRBV24-1,many,NA,TGTGCCACCAGTGGAAGCAGGTCCGAGCAGTACTTC,CATSGSRSEQYF
TRBJ1-2,TRBV29-1,few,NA,TGCAGCGTTGAAGACGGGGGGGCGGGTGGCTACACCTTC,CSVEDGGAGGYTF
TRBJ2-7,TRBV4-1,few,NA,TGCGCCAGCAGCCAAAAAATTCGGGGCCTCTCCTACGAGCAGTACTTC,CASSQKIRGLSYEQYF
TRBJ2-5,TRBV28,NA,TRBD1,TGTGCCAGCAGTCAGACAGGGGGCGCACAGACCCAGTACTTC,CASSQTGGAQTQYF
TRBJ2-3,TRBV5-1,many,TRBD2,TGCGCCAGCAGCTTGTGGCGGGAGAGCACAGATACGCAGTATTTT,CASSLWRESTDTQYF
TRBJ1-1,TRBV10-3,NA,NA,TGTGCCATCAGTGGAGACGGGGACGAGTACACTGAAGCTTTCTTT,CAISGDGDEYTEAFF
TRBJ2-1,TRBV28,NA,TRBD2,TGTGCCAGCAGTTTACTGACCGGAGTGGGGGGGAATGAGCAGTTCTTC,CASSLLTGVGGNEQFF
TRBJ2-1,TRBV19,few,TRBD2,TGTGCCAGTAGTATGTTTGGACTAGCGGGAGGGGCCAATATTGATGAGCAGTTCTTC,CASSMFGLAGGANIDEQFF
TRBJ1-5,TRBV29-1,many,TRBD1,TGCAGCGCTACAACCGGGACAGGCCCCTTTGGCAATCAGCCCCAGCATTTT,CSATTGTGPFGNQPQHF
TRBJ2-5,TRBV29-1,NA,TRBD1,TGCAGCGTAACAACAGGGGACGGTGCCCAGTACTTC,CSVTTGDGAQYF
TRBJ2-1,TRBV7-2,many,NA,TGTGCCAGCAGCTTACCGCAGGGACTTTCTAGGGGTGAGCAGTTCTTC,CASSLPQGLSRGEQFF
TRBJ2-7,TRBV19,NA,NA,TGTGCCAGTAGTATGGGACTGCGGTTCGAGCAGTACTTC,CASSMGLRFEQYF
TRBJ2-5,TRBV24-1,NA,NA,TGTGCCACCAGCAATTCAGGGGAGGAGACCCAGTACTTC,CATSNSGEETQYF
TRBJ2-7,TRBV27,NA,NA,TGTGCCAGCAGTTTAAAATGGGGCCCCTCCTACGAGCAGTACTTC,CASSLKWGPSYEQYF